Each of the 12 T cell receptor beta chains below was sequenced from the same sample in a study of T cells after yellow fever vaccination (dated by TCRdb to between 2019 and 2020). Receptor libraries were prepared by 5' RACE. TCRdb records Illumina HiSeq 2500 as the sequencer. The public reads were quality trimmed at Q25 with fastp and then assembled into clones with MiXCR by TCRdb, keeping productive beta chains. Rows are unified per CDR3 protein, each entry keeping the most common DNA and genes. A total of approximately 180,000 distinct CDR3 sequences appear in this sample, approximately 6.2% of them only once. Approximately 3% of the sample belongs to the ten largest clones. Interpreted using the paper, the treatment or condition label stands for: live attenuated yellow fever vaccine strain. The starting material was CD4+ T cells sorted from PBMCs, obtained on the day of the first yellow fever vaccination. These TCRs come from a man in his late teens or twenties who received the YFV17D yellow fever vaccine.

This clonotype appeared many times. The chain joins TRBV5-1 to TRBJ2-5; D call uncertain. The CDR3 length is 13 residues. CDR1 is SGHRS and CDR2 is YFSETQ in the germline V gene. Trimming took 1 base from V and 2 from J, leaving 6 bases between them. CDR3 DNA sequence: TGCGCCAGCAGCTTGTTACAGCAAGAGACCCAGTACTTC. Amino acids: CASSLLQQETQYF.

This clonotype was seen at least ten times. The chain uses TRBV5-5 and TRBJ2-5, with TRBD2 identical over 10 bases. Germline CDR1 SGHKS, CDR2 YYEKEE (reference sequence). This CDR3 has 12 amino acids. Germline trimming cut 10 bases from V and 3 bases from J; bases unmatched to any gene: 3. CDR3 protein: CAGGTSEETQYF. As DNA, the CDR3 is TGTGCCGGGGGGACTAGCGAAGAGACCCAGTACTTC.

Details on this clonotype: This may arise from a read error, as a much more abundant clone is one base away. The V and J genes are TRBV7-9 and TRBJ1-2; 10 nucleotides match TRBD1. V was pared by 6 bases and J by 9 bases, with 13 bases of the junction left unmatched. The CDR3 runs to 15 residues. Germline values: CDR1 SEHNR, CDR2 FQNEAQ (reference sequence). Here the CDR3 reads CASSSGTGVRDSYTF. Written as DNA, the CDR3 is TGTGCCAGCAGTTCCGGGACAGGGGTACGGGATAGCTACACCTTC.

This clonotype has a handful of counts. This chain connects TRBV7-3 to TRBJ1-2; D remains unclear. The germline CDR1 and CDR2 sequences are SGHTA and FQGTGA. V lost 5 bases and J 4 bases, leaving 11 bases between the germline ends. This CDR3 has 13 residues. The CDR3 nucleotides read TGTGCCAGCAGCCAGGCCGAGGGCTATGGCTACACCTTC. It codes for CASSQAEGYGYTF.

This clonotype was detected many times. The genes are TRBV5-1 and TRBJ1-6, with unresolved D. This CDR3 spans 13 amino acids. V was clipped by 0 bases and J by 10 bases, with 8 bases between them. CDR1 and CDR2 (germline): SGHRS, YFSETQ. CDR3 in amino acids: CASSLGSDSPLHF. The CDR3 DNA sequence: TGCGCCAGCAGCTTGGGGTCGGACTCACCCCTCCACTTT.

The genes are TRBV7-2 and TRBJ2-3; perhaps TRBD1 as D (5 bases). Per the germline V gene, CDR1 is SGHTA and CDR2 is FQGNSA. This CDR3 spans 14 amino acids. Trimming removed 5 bases at V and 6 bases at J, with 15 bases between. CDR3 DNA sequence: TGTGCCAGCAGCCCAGGGTCTAACACGGATACGCAGTATTTT. It specifies CASSPGSNTDTQYF. Drawing the rest from reference TRBV7-2 and TRBJ2-3, the complete variable domain is GAGVSQSPSNKVTEKGKDVELRCDPISGHTALYWYRQSLGQGLEFLIYFQGNSAPDKSGLPSDRFSAERTGGSVSTLTIQRTQQEDSAVYLCASSPGSNTDTQYFGPGTRLTVL.

Ten or more counts support this clonotype. CDR3 in DNA: TGTGCCAGCCACAGGGGGCCAGGCACTGAAGCTTTCTTT. Its translation is CASHRGPGTEAFF. The chain employs TRBV6-1 and TRBJ1-1; 9 bases match TRBD1. CDR1 and CDR2 from the germline V gene are MNHNS and SASEGT. The length of the CDR3 is 13 residues. V was clipped by 8 bases and J by 4 bases; unmatched bases: 5.

This clonotype was seen repeatedly, ten times or more. The CDR3 spells CASSFSTGGEQYV. For the CDR3, the DNA is TGCGCCAGCAGCTTCTCGACAGGGGGCGAGCAGTACGTC. The chain combines TRBV5-1 with TRBJ2-7, with 9 bases matching TRBD1. The junction had 3 bases not matched to a gene; V was cut back by 2 bases and J by 6 bases. The CDR3 is made up of 13 amino acids. Germline V gene lookup returns CDR1 SGHRS and CDR2 YFSETQ.

As for this clonotype: It may be a read error: a sequence one base away is much more abundant. The V and J genes are TRBV6-6 and TRBJ2-1, with D tentatively TRBD1 (6 bases). The germline V gene encodes CDR1 MNHNY and CDR2 SVGAGI (reference sequence). This CDR3 region has 13 residues. The CDR3 spells CASCYLQGHEQFF. The CDR3 DNA reads as TGTGCCAGCTGTTACCTACAGGGCCATGAGCAGTTCTTC.

This clonotype was found many times. This chain links TRBV6-2 or TRBV6-3 with TRBJ2-1; TRBD2 aligns across 16 bases. Germline V gives CDR1 MNHEY, CDR2 SVGEGT. V shed 8 bases, J shed 1 base, and the junction held 5 bases outside the gene matches. CDR3 length: 17 residues. CDR3 sequence (DNA): TGTGCCAGCGGGGGACTAGCGGGGGGGCGGTCCTACAATGAGCAGTTCTTC. Translated: CASGGLAGGRSYNEQFF.

This clonotype was seen only a few times. V is TRBV7-8 and J is TRBJ1-2; the D gene is possibly TRBD1 (5 bases). The CDR3 runs 15 residues. The V gene's germline CDR1 is SGHVS and CDR2 FQNEAQ. The V and J ends lost 4 bases and 0 bases respectively, with 12 bases between them. Here the CDR3 DNA reads TGTGCCAGCAGCTCCTTGGCGGGGGCTAACTATGGCTACACCTTC. Residues: CASSSLAGANYGYTF.

This clonotype was recorded a few times. The rearrangement links TRBV7-3 to TRBJ2-3; D is uncertain. V gave up 5 bases and J gave up 6 bases, with 15 bases separating them. The CDR3 consists of 14 residues. CDR1 SGHTA and CDR2 FQGTGA come from the germline V gene. The CDR3 reads CASSPSLPFDTQYF. CDR3 bases: TGTGCCAGCAGCCCATCCCTTCCGTTTGATACGCAGTATTTT.